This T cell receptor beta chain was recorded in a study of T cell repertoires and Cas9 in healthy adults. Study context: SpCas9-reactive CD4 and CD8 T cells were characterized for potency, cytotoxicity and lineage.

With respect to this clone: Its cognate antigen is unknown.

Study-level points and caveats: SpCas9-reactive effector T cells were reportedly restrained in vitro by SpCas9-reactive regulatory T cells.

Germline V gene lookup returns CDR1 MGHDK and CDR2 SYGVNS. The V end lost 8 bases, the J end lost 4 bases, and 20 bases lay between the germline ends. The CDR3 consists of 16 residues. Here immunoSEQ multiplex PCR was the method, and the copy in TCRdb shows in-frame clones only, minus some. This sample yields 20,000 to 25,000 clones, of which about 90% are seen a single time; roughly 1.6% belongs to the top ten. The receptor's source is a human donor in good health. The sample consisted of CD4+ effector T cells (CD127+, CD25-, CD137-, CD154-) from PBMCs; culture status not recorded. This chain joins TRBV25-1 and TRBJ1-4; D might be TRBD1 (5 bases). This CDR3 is CASPLECGGSNEKLFF. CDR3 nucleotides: TGTGCCAGCCCCCTGGAGTGTGGGGGAAGTAATGAAAAACTGTTTTTT.